The clone carrying this T cell receptor beta chain was detected only once. Original data processing: Estimation of nucleated cell counts was performed using reference gene primer amplification. Only in-frame clones appear in the TCRdb table, and some are missing; sequencing was by immunoSEQ multiplex PCR. That table is the source of V, J and clone size, and D and trimming were worked out from the DNA. The table shows roughly 140,000 clones, with around 89% occurring only once. These data belong to a study of blood T cell repertoires in COVID-19. Study in general: T cells, B-cell-depleted T cells, or PBMCs supplied cDNA or gDNA.

The CDR3 consists of 12 residues. Trimming shortened V by 5 bases and J by 7 bases, and 8 bases separated the two germline ends. The TCR originated in a human donor in a cohort sampled during active COVID-19. The chain combines TRBV12-3 or TRBV12-4 with TRBJ1-4; perhaps TRBD1 as D (5 bases). The sequenced sample consisted of peripheral blood. The CDR3 spells CASSGGVEKLFF. In DNA, the CDR3 is TGTGCCAGCAGTGGGGGGGTTGAAAAACTGTTTTTT.